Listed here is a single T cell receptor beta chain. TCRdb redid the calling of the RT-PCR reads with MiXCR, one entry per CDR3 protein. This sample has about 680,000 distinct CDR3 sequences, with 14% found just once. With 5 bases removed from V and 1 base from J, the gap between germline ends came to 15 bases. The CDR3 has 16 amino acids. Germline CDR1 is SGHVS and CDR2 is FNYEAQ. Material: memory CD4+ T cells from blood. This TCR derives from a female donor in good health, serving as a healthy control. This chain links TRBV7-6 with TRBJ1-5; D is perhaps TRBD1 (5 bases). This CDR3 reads CASSPLAGASNQPQHF. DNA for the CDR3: TGTGCCAGCAGCCCCCTGGCCGGGGCCAGCAATCAGCCCCAGCATTTT. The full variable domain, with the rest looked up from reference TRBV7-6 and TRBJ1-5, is GAGVSQSPRYKVTKRGQDVALRCDPISGHVSLYWYRQALGQGPEFLTYFNYEAQQDKSGLPNDRFSAERPEGSISTLTIQRTEQRDSAMYRCASSPLAGASNQPQHFGDGTRLSIL.